This T cell receptor beta chain derives from a study of radiotherapy plus CTLA-4 blockade in lung cancer (dated by TCRdb to between 2017 and 2018). Study-wide context: Among the enrolled patients, under 20% had an objective response, and about 30% reached disease control. Broad study findings and their caveats: After treatment with radiotherapy and ipilimumab, TCR clones that came from tumors expanded in the peripheral blood. The strongest predictors of response were reported to be early dynamic shifts in blood T cell clones along with a rise in serum interferon-beta following radiation.

Libraries were built with the immunoSEQ multiplex PCR assay. The immuneACCESS repertoire file appears here via TCRdb, limited to in-frame rearrangements. These files lack a portion of the clones; in checked studies, under half of the deficit traces to unresolved V genes, and the cause of the others is not known. The sample data list 86,000 or so clones, and 78% of these were observed just once. The ten most abundant clones make up around 4% of the sample. The study tested focal radiation therapy combined with CTLA-4 blockade (ipilimumab) in patients with chemo-refractory metastatic non-small-cell lung cancer. For this clone: It has no known antigen specificity. Base quality data are lacking; no much larger clone is found one base away.

Looking up the germline V gene yields CDR1 SGHRS and CDR2 YFSETQ. The CDR3, from cysteine to phenylalanine, totals 13 residues. The read is trimmed to its CDR3 DNA, 39 bases read in frame from base 1. V is reduced by 3 bases and J by 6 bases, leaving a spacing of 13 bases between them. The chain employs TRBV5-1 and TRBJ2-7, with no confidently assigned D gene. The input for sequencing was peripheral blood, taken from a patient treated with radiotherapy plus ipilimumab. The sequence was collected from a human donor with non-small cell lung cancer who had a partial response to radiotherapy plus ipilimumab. Some clones in this sample may be carry-over from other donors' samples. The CDR3: CASSSGRFLEQYF. Read as DNA, the sequence is TGCGCCAGCAGCTCCGGCAGGTTCCTCGAGCAGTACTTC.